This TCR beta chain was captured by sequencing in a study of T-cell memory formation after mild COVID-19. Study background: Largely, the TCR clusters proved donor specific. Broader study findings: What remained unconfirmed was the SARS-CoV-2 specificity of second-wave clones peaking on day 37. Day 15 to 85 contracting clones showed balanced CD4/CD8; day 15 to 37 expanders favored CD4+.

TCRdb re-called the 5' RACE reads through MiXCR, storing one row per CDR3 protein. The sample has hundreds of thousands of distinct CDR3 sequences; 15% to 20% are singletons. For this clonotype: Antigen unknown.

Sequencing used PBMCs or a T cell subset sorted from them (not recorded which). The origin of this receptor is an adult woman who had mild COVID-19 (a few samples of this study predate the infection). Cell type and time point are not known.

The CDR3 here is CASSPGRDGIYEQYF. As DNA, the CDR3 is TGTGCCAGCAGCCCGGGGCGGGACGGAATCTACGAGCAGTACTTC. The rearrangement joins TRBV7-8 to TRBJ2-7, with TRBD2 as a possible D gene (6 bases). Germline lookup yields CDR1 SGHVS and CDR2 FQNEAQ. CDR3 size: 15 residues. Trimming removed 5 bases at V and 3 bases at J, with 17 bases between. Variable domain in full (rest from reference TRBV7-8 and TRBJ2-7): GAGVSQSPRYKVAKRGQDVALRCDPISGHVSLFWYQQALGQGPEFLTYFQNEAQLDKSGLPSDRFFAERPEGSVSTLKIQRTQQEDSAVYLCASSPGRDGIYEQYFGPGTRLTVT.